Below are 20 T cell receptor beta chains sequenced from a single sample in a study of blood T cell repertoires in COVID-19. Profiled with immunoSEQ multiplex PCR; TCRdb holds only in-frame clones, not every one. The sample holds 90,000 to 110,000 clones, approximately 87% seen once. Source material: peripheral blood. These receptors came from a woman aged 55-69 years with acute or convalescent COVID-19.

This chain connects TRBV24-1 to TRBJ2-3, with 10 positions matching TRBD2. CDR3 length: 16 residues. V lost 4 bases to trimming and J lost 5 bases; unmatched junction nucleotides: 8. The germline CDR1 and CDR2 sequences are KGHDR and SFDVKD. As DNA, the CDR3 is TGTGCCACCAGTGACAACCTAGCGGGAGAAAGAGATACGCAGTATTTT. Its protein is CATSDNLAGERDTQYF.

This clone occurred once. V is TRBV11-3 and J is TRBJ2-5; 13 bases map to TRBD2. Germline CDR1 and CDR2: SGHNT and YENEEA. The CDR3 sequence is 17 residues long. V trimming: 5 bases; J trimming: 4 bases; junction bases outside the gene matches: 10. CDR3 bases: TGTGCCAGCAGCGGACTAGCGGGAGAGGGAGGCGGAGAGACCCAGTACTTC. It yields the protein CASSGLAGEGGGETQYF.

This chain uses TRBV3-1 (or the pseudogene TRBV3-2) with TRBJ2-4, with TRBD2 as a possible D gene (6 bases). The V and J ends lost 3 bases and 5 bases respectively, with 17 bases between them. This CDR3 is 16 amino acids long. Germline CDR1 LGHDT, CDR2 YNNKEL (reference sequence). The CDR3 is CASSHLAGLYQNIQYF. The CDR3, as DNA: TGTGCCAGCAGCCATCTCGCGGGGCTATACCAAAACATTCAGTACTTC.

The chain uses TRBV9 and TRBJ1-2, with 7 positions matching TRBD1. CDR1 is SGDLS and CDR2 is YYNGEE in the germline V gene. The V gene end was trimmed by 2 bases and the J gene end by 0 bases; junction bases not matched to a gene: 4. The CDR3 totals 15 residues. This CDR3 reads CASSVGDRANYGYTF. CDR3 nucleotide sequence: TGTGCCAGCAGCGTGGGGGACAGAGCTAACTATGGCTACACCTTC.

In its sample, this clone was seen once. V gene TRBV3-1 (or the pseudogene TRBV3-2) combines with J gene TRBJ2-1; D unclear. This CDR3 is 15 amino acids long. Deletions cut 0 bases from V and 4 bases from J, with 10 bases between. In germline, CDR1 is LGHDT, CDR2 YNNKEL (reference sequence). The CDR3 nucleotides read TGTGCCAGCAGCCAAGATCCGCTCTATTACAATGAGCAGTTCTTC. It translates to CASSQDPLYYNEQFF.

The rearrangement joins TRBV5-8 to TRBJ2-3; TRBD2 might be the D (6 bases). There are 13 residues in the CDR3. CDR1 and CDR2 (germline): SGHTS, YDEGEE. The V gene lost 4 bases and the J gene lost 8 bases, with 14 bases spanning the gap. CDR3 bases: TGTGCCAGCAGCCCCCGAGTAGCGGTTACGCAGTATTTT. It specifies CASSPRVAVTQYF. Together with reference TRBV5-8 and TRBJ2-3, the CDR3 gives the full variable domain: EAGVTQSPTHLIKTRGQQATLRCSPISGHTSVYWYQQALGLGLQFLLWYDEGEERNRGNFPPRFSGRQFPNYSSELNVNALELEDSALYLCASSPRVAVTQYFGPGTRLTVL.

J is TRBJ1-1 and V is TRBV10-3; 8 nucleotides match TRBD1. The CDR3 is 13 amino acids. V shed 7 bases, J shed 5 bases, and the junction held 6 bases outside the gene matches. CDR1 and CDR2 from the germline V gene are ENHRY and SYGVKD. CDR3 sequence reads: CAITGQGKTEAFF. CDR3 nucleotide sequence: TGTGCCATCACCGGACAGGGAAAAACTGAAGCTTTCTTT.

Only a few counts were recorded for this clone. This chain joins TRBV2 and TRBJ2-7, with 7 positions matching TRBD1. Germline CDR1 and CDR2: SNHLY and FYNNEI. The CDR3 extends over 15 amino acids. Losses at the gene ends were 5 bases for V and 2 bases for J; bases not matched to a gene: 9. The CDR3, as DNA: TGTGCCAGCAGTTTTGGAAGACAGGGTCCCTACGAGCAGTACTTC. It is translated as CASSFGRQGPYEQYF.

The rearrangement links TRBV3-1 (or the pseudogene TRBV3-2) to TRBJ1-2; 7 bases are shared with TRBD1. Germline CDR1 and CDR2: LGHDT and YNNKEL (reference sequence). J gave up 1 base and V 1 base, and 3 bases lay outside the gene matches. The CDR3 consists of 15 residues. The CDR3, as DNA: TGTGCCAGCAGCCAAGGACAGGGACTTAACTATGGCTACACCTTC. Its translation is CASSQGQGLNYGYTF.

This clone was counted a single time. The chain uses TRBV3-1 (or the pseudogene TRBV3-2) and TRBJ2-5; the match to TRBD2 covers 14 bases. Germline V gene data show CDR1 as LGHDT and CDR2 as YNNKEL (reference sequence). The CDR3 has 15 amino acids. V lost 2 bases, J lost 7 bases, and 3 bases stayed unmatched. CDR3 nucleotides: TGTGCCAGCAGCCAACCGGGACTAGCGGGGGCGACCCAGTACTTC. This translates into CASSQPGLAGATQYF.

The chain links TRBV28 to TRBJ1-4; the match to TRBD1 covers 7 bases. Germline V gives CDR1 MDHEN, CDR2 SYDVKM. V trimming: 3 bases; J trimming: 7 bases; junction bases outside the gene matches: 5. CDR3 length: 14 amino acids. CDR3: CASSFTGVGEKLFF. In nucleotides, the CDR3 is TGTGCCAGCAGTTTCACAGGGGTAGGTGAAAAACTGTTTTTT. The complete variable domain, with remaining parts taken from reference TRBV28 and TRBJ1-4, reads DVKVTQSSRYLVKRTGEKVFLECVQDMDHENMFWYRQDPGLGLRLIYFSYDVKMKEKGDIPEGYSVSREKKERFSLILESASTNQTSMYLCASSFTGVGEKLFFGSGTQLSVL.

This chain links TRBV28 with TRBJ2-4; D not resolved. Germline lookup yields CDR1 MDHEN and CDR2 SYDVKM. The CDR3 covers 16 residues. Deletions cut 5 bases from V and 0 bases from J, with 14 bases between. CDR3 sequence reads: CASSLDISLAKNIQYF. The CDR3 DNA follows: TGTGCCAGCAGTCTTGACATATCTCTAGCCAAAAACATTCAGTACTTC. Full variable domain (outside the CDR3, taken from reference TRBV28 and TRBJ2-4): DVKVTQSSRYLVKRTGEKVFLECVQDMDHENMFWYRQDPGLGLRLIYFSYDVKMKEKGDIPEGYSVSREKKERFSLILESASTNQTSMYLCASSLDISLAKNIQYFGAGTRLSVL.

The rearrangement joins TRBV6-6 to TRBJ2-7; 9 nucleotides match TRBD1. CDR1 MNHNY and CDR2 SVGAGI come from the germline V gene (reference sequence). Germline trimming cut 3 bases from V and 5 bases from J; bases unmatched to any gene: 8. This CDR3 comprises 15 residues. CDR3 DNA: TGTGCCAGCAGTTATCCCGGGACAGGGCTGAACGAGCAGTACTTC. Residues: CASSYPGTGLNEQYF.

The chain joins TRBV7-8 to TRBJ2-3; D is perhaps TRBD2 (6 bases). Looked up from germline, CDR1 is SGHVS and CDR2 is FQNEAQ. V was clipped by 10 bases and J by 0 bases, with 17 bases between them. This CDR3 spans 15 amino acids. This chain's CDR3 is CATRGLISSTDTQYF. In nucleotides, the CDR3 is TGTGCCACGAGGGGACTGATTTCTAGCACAGATACGCAGTATTTT.

This rearrangement joins TRBV7-2 to TRBJ2-3; D may be TRBD2 (6 bases). The V end lost 4 bases, the J end lost 2 bases, and 10 bases lay between the germline ends. The CDR3 is made up of 14 amino acids. Germline V CDR1 and CDR2: SGHTA, FQGNSA. As DNA, the CDR3 is TGTGCCAGCAGCTGGGGACTGGTCACAGATACGCAGTATTTT. This sequence encodes CASSWGLVTDTQYF.

The chain links TRBV3-1 (or the pseudogene TRBV3-2) to TRBJ1-2; no definite D call. V was clipped by 4 bases and J by 10 bases, with 22 bases between them. CDR1 and CDR2 (germline): LGHDT, YNNKEL (reference sequence). CDR3 size: 15 residues. In DNA, the CDR3 is TGTGCCAGCAGCCCCAGTTATGGAGGACGGAATGCCTACACCTTC. It is translated as CASSPSYGGRNAYTF.

This chain links TRBV18 with TRBJ1-2; D is uncertain. The germline V gene encodes CDR1 KGHSH and CDR2 LQKENI. The CDR3 consists of 15 residues. Deletions cut 2 bases from V and 1 base from J, with 11 bases between. In DNA form, the CDR3 reads TGTGCCAGCTCACCAGGGCCGCACTTTAACTATGGCTACACCTTC. Translated, it gives CASSPGPHFNYGYTF.

This clone was seen only a few times. The chain combines TRBV5-1 with TRBJ2-7; maybe TRBD2 (5 bases). Trimming cost V 0 bases and J 5 bases, with 15 bases left between them. Germline values: CDR1 SGHRS, CDR2 YFSETQ. The CDR3 totals 15 residues. CDR3: CASSLESSKFDEQYF. For the CDR3, the DNA is TGCGCCAGCAGCTTGGAGTCTAGCAAGTTCGACGAGCAGTACTTC.

The rearrangement links TRBV20-1 to TRBJ2-7, with TRBD1 as a possible D gene (6 bases). Per germline, CDR1 DFQATT and CDR2 SNEGSKA (reference sequence). The CDR3 has 11 amino acids. V was clipped by 1 base and J by 6 bases, with 7 bases between them. The CDR3 nucleotides are TGCAGTGCTAGAGGAGGGGGCGAGCAGTACTTC. Translated, it gives CSARGGGEQYF.

The chain combines TRBV2 with TRBJ1-5; D is unclear. The CDR3 totals 15 residues. From germline, CDR1 is SNHLY and CDR2 FYNNEI. V shed 2 bases and J shed 5 bases, with 13 bases lying between them. CDR3 DNA: TGTGCCAGCAGTGAACGAGGGCGGATGGATCAGCCCCAGCATTTT. Its translation is CASSERGRMDQPQHF. The full variable domain, in which reference TRBV2 and TRBJ1-5 provide the parts outside the CDR3, is EPEVTQTPSHQVTQMGQEVILRCVPISNHLYFYWYRQILGQKVEFLVSFYNNEISEKSEIFDDQFSVERPDGSNFTLKIRSTKLEDSAMYFCASSERGRMDQPQHFGDGTRLSIL.